Here is one T cell receptor (beta chain) with its context. The table came from immunoSEQ multiplex PCR; TCRdb's copy has only in-frame clones and leaves some out. The sample shows roughly 180,000 clones, 76% of them seen only once. This record belongs to a study of blood T cell repertoires in COVID-19. V was clipped by 4 bases and J by 8 bases, with 12 bases between them. This CDR3 has 12 residues. Looked up from germline, CDR1 is SQVTM and CDR2 is ANQGSEA. This receptor was taken from a woman between 45 and 60 years old with active or convalescent COVID-19. J is TRBJ2-1 and V is TRBV29-1, with D uncertain. Sample: peripheral blood. CDR3 in amino acids: CSVGASLYEQFF. DNA of the CDR3: TGCAGCGTTGGTGCTAGTTTATATGAGCAGTTCTTC.